This record covers a single T cell receptor (beta chain). As processed by the authors: Scientists estimated how many nucleated cells there were by amplifying reference gene primers. Assay used: immunoSEQ multiplex PCR; TCRdb lists only in-frame clones, some missing. V, J and clone size derive from that table, while D and trimming were established from the DNA sequence. The sample has roughly 380,000 clones; about 89% are singletons. There are 17 residues in the CDR3. J was trimmed by 2 bases and V by 3 bases; bases with no gene match: 10. CDR1 MNHEY and CDR2 SMNVEV come from the germline V gene (reference sequence). This record belongs to a study of blood T cell repertoires in COVID-19. The wider study: Acute-phase and convalescent COVID-19 samples originated in the United States, Italy and Spain. From T cells, B-cell-depleted T cells, or PBMCs came the material, which was cDNA or gDNA.

Seattle patient enrollment occurred during active infection, with longitudinal follow-up thereafter. Sequencing used peripheral blood. The chain joins TRBV27 to TRBJ2-3, with 8 bases aligning to TRBD2. This clonotype was obtained from a woman aged 35 to 49 with COVID-19, enrolled during active disease. CDR3 coding DNA: TGTGCCAGCAGTTTTCGGTTTGGCGGGGGGATCACAGATACGCAGTATTTT. This encodes CASSFRFGGGITDTQYF.